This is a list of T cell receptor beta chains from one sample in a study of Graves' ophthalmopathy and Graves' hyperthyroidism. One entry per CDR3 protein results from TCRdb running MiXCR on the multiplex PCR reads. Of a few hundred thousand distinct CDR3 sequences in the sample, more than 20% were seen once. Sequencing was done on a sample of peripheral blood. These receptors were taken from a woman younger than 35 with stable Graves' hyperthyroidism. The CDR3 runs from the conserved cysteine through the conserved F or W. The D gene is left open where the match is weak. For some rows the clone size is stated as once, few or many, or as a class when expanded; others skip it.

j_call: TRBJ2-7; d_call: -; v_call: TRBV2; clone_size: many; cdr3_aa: CASSEGVYEQYF; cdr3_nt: TGTGCCAGCAGTGAGGGTGTGTACGAGCAGTACTTC
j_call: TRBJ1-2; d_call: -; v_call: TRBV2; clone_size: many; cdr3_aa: CAGRGAANYGYTF; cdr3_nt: TGTGCCGGACGCGGGGCCGCTAACTATGGCTACACCTTC
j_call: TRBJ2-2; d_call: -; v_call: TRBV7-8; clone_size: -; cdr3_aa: CASSSGSATRELFF; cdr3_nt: TGTGCCAGCAGCTCCGGGTCGGCCACCAGGGAGCTGTTTTTT
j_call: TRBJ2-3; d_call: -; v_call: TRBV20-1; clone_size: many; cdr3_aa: CSARSGDTQYF; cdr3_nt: TGCAGTGCTAGGTCCGGAGATACGCAGTATTTT
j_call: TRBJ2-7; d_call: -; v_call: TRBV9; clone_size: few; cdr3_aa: CASSVGTETYEQYF; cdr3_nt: TGTGCCAGCAGCGTAGGGACAGAGACCTACGAGCAGTACTTC
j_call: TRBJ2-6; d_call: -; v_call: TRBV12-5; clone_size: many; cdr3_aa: CARLFSGANVLTF; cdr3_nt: TGTGCCCGACTTTTCTCTGGGGCCAACGTCCTGACTTTC
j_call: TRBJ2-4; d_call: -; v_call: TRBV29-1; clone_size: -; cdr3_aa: CSVLGRRNIQYF; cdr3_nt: TGCAGCGTCCTCGGAAGGCGAAACATTCAGTACTTC
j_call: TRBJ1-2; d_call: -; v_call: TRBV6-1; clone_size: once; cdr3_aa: CASRDPAGGYTF; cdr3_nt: TGTGCCAGCAGGGACCCTGCGGGTGGCTACACCTTC
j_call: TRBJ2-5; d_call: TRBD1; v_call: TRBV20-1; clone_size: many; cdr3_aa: CSATGGVGETQYF; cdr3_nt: TGCAGTGCTACAGGGGGAGTTGGGGAGACCCAGTACTTC
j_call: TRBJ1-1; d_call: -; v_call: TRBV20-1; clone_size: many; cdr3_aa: CSATRVPKYEAFF; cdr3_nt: TGCAGTGCTACTCGGGTCCCAAAGTATGAAGCTTTCTTT
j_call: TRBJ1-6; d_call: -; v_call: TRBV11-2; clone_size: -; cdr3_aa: CASSLVEWAVNSPLHF; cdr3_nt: TGTGCCAGCAGCTTAGTTGAGTGGGCGGTCAATTCACCCCTCCACTTT
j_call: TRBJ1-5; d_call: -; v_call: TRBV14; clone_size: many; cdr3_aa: CASSQIGESNQPQHF; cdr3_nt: TGTGCCAGCAGCCAAATAGGGGAGAGCAATCAGCCCCAGCATTTT
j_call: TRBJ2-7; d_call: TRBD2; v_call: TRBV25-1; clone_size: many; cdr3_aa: CASSQKRGSYEQYF; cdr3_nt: TGTGCCAGCAGTCAAAAGCGGGGTTCCTACGAGCAGTACTTC
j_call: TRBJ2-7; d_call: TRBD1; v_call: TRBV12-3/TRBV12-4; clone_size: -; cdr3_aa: CASSQTRTGGGEEQYF; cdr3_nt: TGTGCCAGCAGCCAAACTCGGACAGGGGGAGGGGAGGAGCAGTACTTC
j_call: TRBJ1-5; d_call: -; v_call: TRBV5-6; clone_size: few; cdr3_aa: CASSLGWPNSNQPLHF; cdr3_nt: TGTGCCAGCAGCTTGGGGTGGCCAAATAGCAATCAGCCCCTGCATTTT
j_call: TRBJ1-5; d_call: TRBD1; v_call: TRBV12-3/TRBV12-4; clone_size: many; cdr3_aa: CASALQGLGQPQHF; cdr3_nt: TGTGCCAGCGCCCTACAGGGGCTCGGTCAGCCCCAGCATTTT
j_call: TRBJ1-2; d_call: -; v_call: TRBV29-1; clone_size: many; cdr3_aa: CSVTTGHLWGYTF; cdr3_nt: TGCAGCGTTACTACAGGACATCTCTGGGGCTACACCTTC
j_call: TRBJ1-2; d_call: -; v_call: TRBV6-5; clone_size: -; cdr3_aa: CASSSQGERGYTF; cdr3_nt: TGTGCCAGCAGTTCCCAGGGTGAACGAGGCTACACCTTC
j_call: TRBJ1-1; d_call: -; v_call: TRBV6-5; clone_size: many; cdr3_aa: CASSYWQGNTEAFF; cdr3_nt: TGTGCCAGCAGTTACTGGCAGGGGAACACTGAAGCTTTCTTT
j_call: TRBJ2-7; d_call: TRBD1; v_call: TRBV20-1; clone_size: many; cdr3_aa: CSASEGRGHSYEQYF; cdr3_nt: TGCAGTGCTAGTGAGGGCAGGGGGCACTCCTACGAGCAGTACTTC
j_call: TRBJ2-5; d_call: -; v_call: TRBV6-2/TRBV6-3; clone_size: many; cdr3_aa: CASSYSVAVYQETQYF; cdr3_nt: TGTGCCAGCAGTTACTCCGTCGCGGTGTACCAAGAGACCCAGTACTTC
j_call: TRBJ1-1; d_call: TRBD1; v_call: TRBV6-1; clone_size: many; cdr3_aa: CASHWTGYSTEAFF; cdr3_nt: TGTGCCAGCCACTGGACAGGGTATAGCACTGAAGCTTTCTTT
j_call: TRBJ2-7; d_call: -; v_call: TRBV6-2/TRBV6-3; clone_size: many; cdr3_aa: CASSYSGLATYEQYF; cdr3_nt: TGTGCCAGCAGTTACTCGGGGCTAGCGACCTACGAGCAGTACTTC